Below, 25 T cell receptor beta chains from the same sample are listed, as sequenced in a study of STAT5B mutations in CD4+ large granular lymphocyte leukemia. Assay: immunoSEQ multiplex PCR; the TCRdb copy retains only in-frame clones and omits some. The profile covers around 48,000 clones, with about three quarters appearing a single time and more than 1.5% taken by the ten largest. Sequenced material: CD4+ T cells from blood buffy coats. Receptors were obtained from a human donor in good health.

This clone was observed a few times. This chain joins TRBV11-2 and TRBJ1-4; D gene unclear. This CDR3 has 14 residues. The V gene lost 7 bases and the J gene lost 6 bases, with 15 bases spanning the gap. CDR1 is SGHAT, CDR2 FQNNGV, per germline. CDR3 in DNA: TGTGCCAGCAAATCCTCAACCCACGATGAAAAACTGTTTTTT. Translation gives CASKSSTHDEKLFF.

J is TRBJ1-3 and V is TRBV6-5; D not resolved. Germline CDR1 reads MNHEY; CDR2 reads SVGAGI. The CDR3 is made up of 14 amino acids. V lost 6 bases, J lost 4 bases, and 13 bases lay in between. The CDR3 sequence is CASSLGSWGNTIYF. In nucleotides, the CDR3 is TGTGCCAGCAGCTTAGGGTCTTGGGGAAACACCATATATTTT.

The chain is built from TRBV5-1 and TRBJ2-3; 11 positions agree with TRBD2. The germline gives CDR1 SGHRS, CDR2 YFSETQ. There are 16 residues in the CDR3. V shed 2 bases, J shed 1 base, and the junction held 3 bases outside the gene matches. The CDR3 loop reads CASSLTTSGGTDTQYF. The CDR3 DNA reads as TGCGCCAGCAGCTTAACGACTAGCGGGGGCACAGATACGCAGTATTTT. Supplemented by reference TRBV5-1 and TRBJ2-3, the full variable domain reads KAGVTQTPRYLIKTRGQQVTLSCSPISGHRSVSWYQQTPGQGLQFLFEYFSETQRNKGNFPGRFSGRQFSNSRSEMNVSTLELGDSALYLCASSLTTSGGTDTQYFGPGTRLTVL.

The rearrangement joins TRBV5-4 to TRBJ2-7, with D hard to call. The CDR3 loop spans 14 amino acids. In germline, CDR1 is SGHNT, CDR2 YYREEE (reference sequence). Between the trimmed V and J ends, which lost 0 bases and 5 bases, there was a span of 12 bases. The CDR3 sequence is CASSLDYAGHEQYF. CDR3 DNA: TGTGCCAGCAGCTTGGACTACGCCGGGCACGAGCAGTACTTC.

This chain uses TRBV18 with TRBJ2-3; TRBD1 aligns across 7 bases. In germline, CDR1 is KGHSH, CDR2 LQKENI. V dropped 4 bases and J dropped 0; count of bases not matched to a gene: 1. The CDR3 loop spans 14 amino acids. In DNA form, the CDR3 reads TGTGCCAGCTCACTGGACAGGAGCACAGATACGCAGTATTTT. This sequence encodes CASSLDRSTDTQYF.

CDR3 sequence: CAWSGDSSNTGELFF. In DNA, the CDR3 is TGTGCCTGGAGTGGGGACAGCTCGAACACCGGGGAGCTGTTTTTT. The chain joins TRBV30 to TRBJ2-2; 7 bases are a match to TRBD1. This CDR3 contains 15 residues. Losses at the gene ends were 1 base for V and 0 bases for J; bases not matched to a gene: 2. CDR1 GTSNPN and CDR2 SVGIG come from the germline V gene (reference sequence).

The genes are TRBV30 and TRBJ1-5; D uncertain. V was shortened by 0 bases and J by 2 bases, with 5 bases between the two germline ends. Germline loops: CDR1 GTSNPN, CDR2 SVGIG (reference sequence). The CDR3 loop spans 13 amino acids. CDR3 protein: CAWSVGGNQPQHF. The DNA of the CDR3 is TGTGCCTGGAGTGTTGGGGGCAATCAGCCCCAGCATTTT. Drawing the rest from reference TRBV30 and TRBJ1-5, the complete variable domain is SQTIHQWPATLVQPVGSPLSLECTVEGTSNPNLYWYRQAAGRGLQLLFYSVGIGQISSEVPQNLSASRPQDRQFILSSKKLLLSDSGFYLCAWSVGGNQPQHFGDGTRLSIL.

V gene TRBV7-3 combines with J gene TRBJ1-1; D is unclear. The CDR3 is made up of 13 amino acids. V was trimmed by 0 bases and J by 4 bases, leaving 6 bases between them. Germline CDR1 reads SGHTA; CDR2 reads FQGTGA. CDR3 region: CASSLTWGTEAFF. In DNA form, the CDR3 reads TGTGCCAGCAGCTTAACCTGGGGCACTGAAGCTTTCTTT.

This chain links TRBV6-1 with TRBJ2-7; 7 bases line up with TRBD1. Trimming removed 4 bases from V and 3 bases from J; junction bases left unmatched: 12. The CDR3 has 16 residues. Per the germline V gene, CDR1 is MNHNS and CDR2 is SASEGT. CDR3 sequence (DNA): TGTGCCAGCAGTGGAGGGCCCGGGACAGTTAACTACGAGCAGTACGTC. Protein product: CASSGGPGTVNYEQYV.

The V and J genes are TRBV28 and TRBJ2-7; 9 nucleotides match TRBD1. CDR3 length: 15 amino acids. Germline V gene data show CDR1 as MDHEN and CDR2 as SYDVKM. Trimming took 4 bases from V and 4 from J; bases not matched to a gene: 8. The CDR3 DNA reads TGTGCCAGCAGTTCGACGCAGACAGGGGGGTACGAGCAGTACTTC. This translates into CASSSTQTGGYEQYF.

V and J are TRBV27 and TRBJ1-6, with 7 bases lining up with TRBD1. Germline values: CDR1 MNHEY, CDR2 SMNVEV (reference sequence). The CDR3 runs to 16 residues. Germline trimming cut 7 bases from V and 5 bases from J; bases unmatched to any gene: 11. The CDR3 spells CASTPIGDRNNSPLHF. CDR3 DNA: TGTGCCAGCACTCCAATCGGGGACAGAAATAATTCACCCCTCCACTTT.

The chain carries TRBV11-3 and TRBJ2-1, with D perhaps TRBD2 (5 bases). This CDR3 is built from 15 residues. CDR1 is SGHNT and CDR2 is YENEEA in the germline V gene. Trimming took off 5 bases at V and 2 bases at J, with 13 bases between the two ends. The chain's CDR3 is CASSPGRGPYNEQFF. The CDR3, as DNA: TGTGCCAGCAGCCCCGGACGGGGTCCCTACAATGAGCAGTTCTTC.

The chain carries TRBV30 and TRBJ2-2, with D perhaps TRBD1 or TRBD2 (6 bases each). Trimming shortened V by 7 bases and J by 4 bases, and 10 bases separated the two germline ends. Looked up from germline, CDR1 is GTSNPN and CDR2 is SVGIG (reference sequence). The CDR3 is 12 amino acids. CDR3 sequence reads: CAFGGGTGELFF. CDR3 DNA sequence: TGTGCCTTCGGAGGGGGCACCGGGGAGCTGTTTTTT.

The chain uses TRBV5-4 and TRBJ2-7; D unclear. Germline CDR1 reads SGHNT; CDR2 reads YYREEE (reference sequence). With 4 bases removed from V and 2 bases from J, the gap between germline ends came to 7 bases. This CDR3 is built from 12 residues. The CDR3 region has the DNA TGTGCCAGCAGCAGTACTACCTACGAGCAGTACGTC. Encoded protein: CASSSTTYEQYV.

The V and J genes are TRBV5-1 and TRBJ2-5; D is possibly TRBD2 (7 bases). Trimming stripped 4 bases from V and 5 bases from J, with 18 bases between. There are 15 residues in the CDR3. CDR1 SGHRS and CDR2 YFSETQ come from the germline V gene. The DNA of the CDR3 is TGCGCCAGCAGCCCATGGGGGGGCAATAGGGAGACCCAGTACTTC. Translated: CASSPWGGNRETQYF.

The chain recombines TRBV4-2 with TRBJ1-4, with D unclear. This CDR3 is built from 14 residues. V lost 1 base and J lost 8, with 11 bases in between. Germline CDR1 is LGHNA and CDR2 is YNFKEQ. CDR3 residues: CASSQGLLGEKLFF. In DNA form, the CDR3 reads TGTGCCAGCAGCCAAGGACTCCTGGGGGAAAAACTGTTTTTT.

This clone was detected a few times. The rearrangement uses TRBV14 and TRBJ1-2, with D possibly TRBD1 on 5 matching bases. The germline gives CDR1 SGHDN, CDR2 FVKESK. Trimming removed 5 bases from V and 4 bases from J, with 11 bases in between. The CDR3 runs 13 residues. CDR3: CASSSTRAYGYTF. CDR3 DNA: TGTGCCAGCAGCTCGACCAGGGCCTATGGCTACACCTTC.

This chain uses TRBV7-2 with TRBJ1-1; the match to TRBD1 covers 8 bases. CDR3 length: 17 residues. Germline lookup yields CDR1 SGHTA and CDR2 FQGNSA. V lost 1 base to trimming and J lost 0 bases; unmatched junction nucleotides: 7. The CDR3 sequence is CASSLGPGGNMNTEAFF. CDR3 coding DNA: TGTGCCAGCAGCTTAGGGCCAGGGGGCAACATGAACACTGAAGCTTTCTTT.

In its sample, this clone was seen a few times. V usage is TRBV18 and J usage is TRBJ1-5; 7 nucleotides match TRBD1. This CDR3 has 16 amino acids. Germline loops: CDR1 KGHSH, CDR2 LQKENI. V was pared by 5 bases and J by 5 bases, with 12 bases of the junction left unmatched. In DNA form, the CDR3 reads TGTGCCAGCTCATTGACAGGGTCCCCCGCGGATCAGCCCCAGCATTTT. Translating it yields CASSLTGSPADQPQHF.

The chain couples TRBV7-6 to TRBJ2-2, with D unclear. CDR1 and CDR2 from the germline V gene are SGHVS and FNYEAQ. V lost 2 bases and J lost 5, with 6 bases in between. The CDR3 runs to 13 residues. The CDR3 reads CASSLQTTGELFF. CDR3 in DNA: TGTGCCAGCAGCTTACAAACTACCGGGGAGCTGTTTTTT.

The CDR3 reads CASSPCQDTYEQYV. The CDR3 nucleotides read TGTGCCAGCAGCCCCTGCCAGGACACCTACGAGCAGTACGTC. This chain links TRBV9 with TRBJ2-7; possibly TRBD1 for D (5 bases). V lost 4 bases and J lost 2, with 13 bases in between. CDR1 and CDR2 (germline): SGDLS, YYNGEE. This CDR3 comprises 14 residues.

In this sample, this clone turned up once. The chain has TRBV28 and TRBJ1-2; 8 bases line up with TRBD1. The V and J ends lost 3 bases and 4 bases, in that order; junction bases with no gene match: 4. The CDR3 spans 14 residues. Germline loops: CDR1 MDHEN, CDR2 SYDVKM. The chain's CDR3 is CASSFPDRAYGYTF. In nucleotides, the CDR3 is TGTGCCAGCAGTTTTCCGGACAGGGCCTATGGCTACACCTTC.

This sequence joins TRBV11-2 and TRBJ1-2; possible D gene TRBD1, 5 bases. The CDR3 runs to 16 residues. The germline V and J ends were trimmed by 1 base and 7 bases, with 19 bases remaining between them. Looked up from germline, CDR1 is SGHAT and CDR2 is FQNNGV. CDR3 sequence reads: CASSLVRGGTSSGYTF. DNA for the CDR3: TGTGCCAGCAGCTTAGTGCGGGGGGGGACCTCAAGTGGCTACACCTTC.

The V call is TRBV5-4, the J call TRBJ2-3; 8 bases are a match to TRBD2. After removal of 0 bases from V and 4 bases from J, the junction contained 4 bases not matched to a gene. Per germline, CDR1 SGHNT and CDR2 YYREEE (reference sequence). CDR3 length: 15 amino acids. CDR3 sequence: CASSLETGGPDTQYF. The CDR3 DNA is TGTGCCAGCAGCTTGGAGACGGGGGGGCCAGATACGCAGTATTTT.

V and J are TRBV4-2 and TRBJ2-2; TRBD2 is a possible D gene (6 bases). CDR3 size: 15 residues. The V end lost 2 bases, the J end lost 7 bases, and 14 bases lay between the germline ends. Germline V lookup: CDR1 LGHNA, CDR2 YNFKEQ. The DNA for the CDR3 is TGTGCCAGCAGCCAAATGGGGGGAGAGAGCGGGGAGCTGTTTTTT. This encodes CASSQMGGESGELFF.